The source of this T cell receptor beta chain is a study of spatial heterogeneity in lung cancer (dated by TCRdb to between 2018 and 2021). Background for the entire study: Beta-chain transcripts were consistently detected in greater numbers than alpha-chain transcripts, which likely reflected higher beta-chain transcript abundance. A strong correlation was found between TCR transcript counts in tumor regions and a T cell transcriptional module score from matched bulk RNA-seq. In the raw uncorrected reads, each unique combination of TCR and UMI appeared more than ten times on average. The study quantitatively compared TCR alpha and beta repertoires across multiple tumor regions, matched nontumor lung and blood in non-small cell lung cancer. Nonsynonymous mutation counts, determined by whole-exome sequencing of tumor tissue, were related to TCR repertoire features. At surgery, both alpha and beta chains were TCR-sequenced in more than 200 tumor regions, 63 to 65 matched nontumor lung samples and some 58 PBMC samples. The paper as a whole reports these results and caveats: Estimated TCR-seq coverage of tumor T cells was only roughly 7% for alpha chains and 12% to 15% for beta chains. The count of ubiquitous expanded TCRs correlated with the count of ubiquitous nonsynonymous mutations, and the count of regional expanded TCRs correlated with the count of regional nonsynonymous mutations. Additional single-cell paired TCR alpha and beta sequencing was considered necessary to confirm, at a functional level, the hypothesis that regional TCRs recognize regional mutations. The tumor nonsynonymous mutation count correlated with the number of expanded intratumoral alpha and beta TCRs.

The time point label, as the study defines it: sample taken at primary tumor resection. The donors were 72 patients from the lung TRACERx cohort who had early-stage, untreated non-small cell lung cancer. Whole RNA extracted from tumor and nontumor lung tissue, or from cryopreserved PBMC samples, was used for TCR sequencing without cell sorting. Patients were selected for TCR sequencing only if sufficient RNA was available from at least two tumor regions. Tumor and adjacent nontumor lung specimens were reviewed by a lung pathologist before selection. This clonotype was recorded many times. The antigen this receptor binds is unknown. No qualities accompany the bases; no much larger clone lies one base away. The CDR3, cysteine through phenylalanine, is 14 amino acids long. Only the CDR3 portion is preserved as DNA: 42 bases, with reading frame beginning at the first base. V and J are truncated by 4 bases and 2 bases respectively, leaving an intervening sequence of 12 bases. From a lookup of the germline V gene, CDR1 and CDR2 are SGHVS and FNYEAQ.

The protocol used for the library was 5' RACE. Reads for this sample came from a NextSeq 500. To allow correction of PCR and sequencing errors, the TCR library protocol tagged every TCR cDNA molecule with a unique molecular identifier. In the source study's methods: TCR identification, UMI-based error correction and CDR3 extraction were all carried out with Decombinator tools. TCRs above a frequency of 2 per 1,000, corresponding to the top 1% of the tumor frequency distribution, were defined as expanded. Expanded tumor TCRs were classed as regional if statistically deemed absent (corrected P<0.05) from at least one tumor region, otherwise ubiquitous. Renyi diversity was calculated using the R vegan package after each repertoire was subsampled 100 times to 5,000 TCRs. CDR3 similarity networks were constructed using string-kernel similarity of amino acid triplets, with links drawn between CDR3s whose pairwise similarity was above 0.82. The public reads were reprocessed in TCRdb via fastp at Q25 and MiXCR, keeping in-frame beta chains. Each entry merges the rows of one CDR3 protein and shows their most common DNA and genes. The V and J calls reflect TCRdb's pipeline rather than the authors' work. The sample profile shows about 9,300 distinct CDR3 sequences; around 6.5% of them were found once. Roughly 30% of the sample is taken by the ten largest.

This clonotype originated in a male donor with early-stage non-small cell lung cancer. The chain employs TRBV7-6 and TRBJ2-7; the D gene is perhaps TRBD1, from 5 matching bases. The sample consisted of lung tumor tissue, taken at surgery. DNA sequence: TGTGCCAGCAGCTCATCGGGCAGGGCCTACGAGCAGTACTTC. Its product reads: CASSSSGRAYEQYF.